Detailed here is one TCR beta chain. This entry belongs to a study of shared clonotypes between healthy human individuals. Some clones are missing from TCRdb's copy, which holds only in-frame ones; the method was immunoSEQ multiplex PCR. The repertoire has approximately 980,000 clones, around three quarters of them found once; the top ten carry around 1.5%. Recent acute infections and vaccinations were absent in the healthy HIV-negative adult donors. The CDR3 sequence is 17 residues long. Germline CDR1 is SEHNR and CDR2 is FQNEAQ (reference sequence). V lost 5 bases, J lost 2 bases, and 11 bases stayed unmatched.

The sample taken for sequencing was memory CD4+ T cells sorted from blood. Subset meaning: CD45RA-negative fraction. The receptor comes from a man aged 18 to 30 in good health. This sequence joins TRBV7-9 and TRBJ1-3, with 8 nucleotides matching TRBD1. Here the CDR3 reads CASSQRTGSLTGNTIYF. The CDR3 region has the DNA TGTGCCAGCAGCCAGAGGACAGGGAGCCTAACTGGAAACACCATATATTTT.